This T cell receptor beta chain was captured in a study of blood T cell repertoires in COVID-19. Participants were aged 18 to 89 years from approximately 24 US areas. Participants' own reports of clinical history determined their cohort assignment. No more than 2 weeks before study entry, exposed participants had met a case of COVID-19. Original processing notes: Estimation of nucleated cell counts relied on the amplification of reference gene primers. The method was immunoSEQ multiplex PCR; TCRdb's version includes in-frame clones alone and lacks a portion of them. V and J calls and clone size are as listed in that table; D and trimming were resolved from the DNA. In the table there are roughly 240,000 clones, approximately 83% of which are singletons. After removal of 3 bases from V and 4 bases from J, the junction contained 5 bases not matched to a gene. Looked up from germline, CDR1 is LGHDT and CDR2 is YNNKEL (reference sequence). The CDR3 extends over 15 amino acids.

This receptor was obtained from a woman aged 35 to 49 who had been exposed to COVID-19. This chain connects TRBV3-1 (or the pseudogene TRBV3-2) to TRBJ2-1; 8 bases align to TRBD2. Sequences were obtained from PBMCs or T cells enriched from blood (not recorded which). For the CDR3, the DNA is TGTGCCAGCAGCCAGCGGGGGGCAGGTTACAATGAGCAGTTCTTC. This sequence encodes CASSQRGAGYNEQFF.